One and the same sample provided the 10 T cell receptor beta chains below, sequenced in a study of vaccination and CD4 T cells after COVID-19. Treatment reported: approximately nine-day PBMC culture with coronavirus spike peptide pools or control peptides (ViraFEST assay). These TCRs' antigens remain unknown. The Oncomine TCR Beta short-read assay was applied to DNA of cultured CD4+ T cells. TCRdb reprocessed the PCR reads with MiXCR, giving one entry per CDR3 protein. In the table there are over 10,000 distinct CDR3 sequences, roughly 58% of which are singletons. Input material: CD4+ T cells from blood, cultured in vitro. The source is a human donor who had recovered from COVID-19.

The chain combines TRBV7-2 with TRBJ2-7, with TRBD1 matching over 7 bases. J gave up 0 bases and V 8 bases, and 7 bases lay outside the gene matches. This CDR3 is 14 amino acids long. Germline lookup yields CDR1 SGHTA and CDR2 FQGNSA. This CDR3 reads CASLRDSNSYEQYF. In DNA, the CDR3 is TGTGCCAGCCTCCGGGACAGCAACTCCTACGAGCAGTACTTC. The whole variable domain, filled in from reference TRBV7-2 and TRBJ2-7, reads GAGVSQSPSNKVTEKGKDVELRCDPISGHTALYWYRQSLGQGLEFLIYFQGNSAPDKSGLPSDRFSAERTGGSVSTLTIQRTQQEDSAVYLCASLRDSNSYEQYFGPGTRLTVT.

This clonotype was recorded a few times. This sequence joins TRBV20-1 and TRBJ2-4; 7 positions agree with TRBD2. The CDR3 covers 14 residues. Germline V gene lookup returns CDR1 DFQATT and CDR2 SNEGSKA (reference sequence). Germline trimming cut 6 bases from V and 3 bases from J; bases unmatched to any gene: 8. DNA of the CDR3: TGCAGTGCGGGGAGCGGGATAGGCAAAAACATTCAGTACTTC. Its protein product is CSAGSGIGKNIQYF.

The V gene is TRBV7-9, the J gene TRBJ2-1, with unresolved D. V was cut by 0 bases and J by 4 bases, with 10 bases left in between. The germline CDR1 and CDR2 sequences are SEHNR and FQNEAQ (reference sequence). The CDR3 loop spans 15 amino acids. The DNA of the CDR3 is TGTGCCAGCAGCTTAGCGGGTCTAGGATACAATGAGCAGTTCTTC. This encodes CASSLAGLGYNEQFF.

The CDR3 reads CASSKILKYGRKNIQYF. For the CDR3, the DNA is TGTGCCAGCAGCAAAATCCTCAAATATGGCAGGAAAAACATTCAGTACTTC. The rearrangement uses TRBV21-1 and TRBJ2-4. TRBV21-1 represents a pseudogene. The CDR3 consists of 17 residues.

This clonotype has a single count. The genes are TRBV11-2 and TRBJ1-1; 8 nucleotides agree with TRBD1. V was pared by 5 bases and J by 6 bases, with 14 bases of the junction left unmatched. This CDR3 comprises 16 residues. Germline V lookup: CDR1 SGHAT, CDR2 FQNNGV. CDR3 residues: CASSPWADRGIAEAFF. The CDR3 DNA is TGTGCCAGCAGCCCCTGGGCCGACAGGGGCATAGCTGAAGCTTTCTTT.

J is TRBJ2-7 and V is TRBV6-2 or TRBV6-3, with 7 bases fitting TRBD2. CDR3 length: 15 residues. CDR1 MNHEY and CDR2 SVGEGT come from the germline V gene. V shed 6 bases, J shed 4 bases, and the junction held 12 bases outside the gene matches. The CDR3 is CASSAAYSSGYEQYF. In nucleotides, the CDR3 is TGTGCCAGCAGCGCGGCGTACTCTAGCGGATACGAGCAGTACTTC.

This clonotype was seen more than once but under ten times. The chain couples TRBV19 to TRBJ1-5, with D possibly matching TRBD1 (5 bases). The V gene lost 5 bases and the J gene lost 6 bases, with 14 bases spanning the gap. The CDR3 consists of 14 residues. CDR1 and CDR2 (germline): LNHDA, SQIVND (reference sequence). In nucleotides, the CDR3 is TGTGCCAGTAGTGAGGGACCTGCAGGTCAGCCCCAGCATTTT. Its translation is CASSEGPAGQPQHF. The full variable domain, in which reference TRBV19 and TRBJ1-5 provide the parts outside the CDR3, is DGGITQSPKYLFRKEGQNVTLSCEQNLNHDAMYWYRQDPGQGLRLIYYSQIVNDFQKGDIAEGYSVSREKKESFPLTVTSAQKNPTAFYLCASSEGPAGQPQHFGDGTRLSIL.

This clonotype was detected only a few times. This chain joins TRBV7-9 and TRBJ1-1; no clear D. The germline V gene has CDR1 SEHNR and CDR2 FQNEAQ (reference sequence). CDR3 length: 15 amino acids. V lost 3 bases, J lost 4 bases, and 15 bases lay in between. The CDR3 sequence: CASSFERAWGTEAFF. The CDR3 region has the DNA TGTGCCAGCAGCTTCGAACGGGCCTGGGGCACTGAAGCTTTCTTT.

CDR3 in amino acids: CATSDSRKVQGNQPQHF. The CDR3 DNA sequence: TGTGCCACCAGTGATTCAAGAAAAGTGCAGGGCAATCAGCCCCAGCATTTT. This chain connects TRBV24-1 to TRBJ1-5; D is unresolved. The germline V and J ends were trimmed by 2 bases and 2 bases, with 15 bases remaining between them. The CDR3 runs to 17 residues. The germline CDR1 and CDR2 sequences are KGHDR and SFDVKD.

The chain joins TRBV29-1 to TRBJ2-3, with D perhaps TRBD2 (5 bases). CDR3 length: 14 residues. CDR1 is SQVTM, CDR2 ANQGSEA, per germline. V was pared by 7 bases and J by 0 bases, with 14 bases between. In nucleotides, the CDR3 is TGCAGCGAAAGAACTAGTTATAGCACAGATACGCAGTATTTT. Protein: CSERTSYSTDTQYF.